The clone carrying this T cell receptor beta chain was detected a few times. At collection, donors were nominally healthy, but unrecorded immune exposures were probable. PCR primers comprised 60 Vbeta and 13 Jbeta primers. Authors' methods: Unique TCR beta chains totaled roughly 80 million in a later count, with roughly 10 million of them shared. Using immunoSEQ multiplex PCR, the repertoire was profiled, and TCRdb retains in-frame clones only, with some absent. V, J and clone size derive from that table, while D and trimming were established from the DNA sequence. This table holds about 88,000 clones, 69% found once. The record originates from a study of cytomegalovirus exposure and HLA in healthy donors. Looking at the study overall: Of over 300 genotyped donors, more than 70% clustered with self-reported Caucasian donors.

The CDR3 spans 14 residues. In germline, CDR1 is MGHRA, CDR2 YSYEKL. Trimming removed 4 bases from V and 3 bases from J, with 13 bases in between. This chain connects TRBV4-1 to TRBJ2-7, with a possible D match to TRBD1 (6 bases). This sequence was found in a man aged 50 to 60 in good health and CMV-seronegative. The sequenced sample consisted of PBMCs. CDR3 sequence reads: CASSPQGLSYEQYF. The DNA of the CDR3 is TGCGCCAGCAGCCCTCAGGGGCTGAGCTACGAGCAGTACTTC.